A single sample is the source of the 3 T cell receptor beta chains below, sequenced in a study of OX40 agonist ivuxolimab in advanced cancers. Sequencing used immunoSEQ multiplex PCR; TCRdb keeps in-frame clones, though not all of them. The sample yields 80,000 or so clones, under 90% seen once. The source material was CD4+ or CD8+ T cells sorted from blood, sampled in a trial of the OX40 agonist ivuxolimab. The receptors come from an adult with an advanced solid tumor such as melanoma, head and neck, liver or kidney cancer.

The chain recombines TRBV7-2 with TRBJ1-5; no definite D call. Germline CDR1 reads SGHTA; CDR2 reads FQGNSA. V was pared by 1 base and J by 8 bases, with 9 bases between. CDR3 length equals 13 residues. The CDR3 here is CASSLGEGKPQHF. DNA for the CDR3: TGTGCCAGCAGCTTAGGCGAGGGAAAGCCCCAGCATTTT. The entire variable domain, with the rest obtained from reference TRBV7-2 and TRBJ1-5, is as follows: GAGVSQSPSNKVTEKGKDVELRCDPISGHTALYWYRQSLGQGLEFLIYFQGNSAPDKSGLPSDRFSAERTGGSVSTLTIQRTQQEDSAVYLCASSLGEGKPQHFGDGTRLSIL.

The chain uses TRBV11-2 and TRBJ2-5, with TRBD2 matching over 13 bases. The CDR3 is 16 amino acids. Germline values: CDR1 SGHAT, CDR2 FQNNGV. Trimming removed 4 bases from V and 4 bases from J; junction bases left unmatched: 6. The CDR3 sequence: CASSSILAGGRETQYF. CDR3 DNA sequence: TGTGCCAGCAGCTCAATACTAGCGGGGGGGCGAGAGACCCAGTACTTC.

This chain links TRBV5-4 with TRBJ2-5; 12 nucleotides line up with TRBD2. This CDR3 has 16 residues. Trimming cost V 4 bases and J 2 bases; bases outside gene matches: 6. Germline-derived CDR1 and CDR2 are SGHNT and YYREEE (reference sequence). The chain's CDR3 is CASSATSGGRQETQYF. CDR3 nucleotide sequence: TGTGCCAGCAGCGCGACTAGCGGGGGACGGCAAGAGACCCAGTACTTC.